A selection of T cell receptor beta chains follows, all from one sample in a study of cytomegalovirus exposure and HLA in healthy donors. The method was immunoSEQ multiplex PCR; TCRdb's version includes in-frame clones alone and lacks a portion of them. The sample yields about 140,000 clones, roughly 68% seen once. Sequenced material: PBMCs. Receptors originate from a man aged 25-45 years in good health and CMV-seropositive. Both conserved end residues are part of each CDR3. Fields, in order: CDR3 protein, CDR3 DNA, V gene, J gene, clone size, D gene. D genes are given only for firm matches. Clone size is stated in some rows and not others, as once, few, many or a class when expanded.

cdr3_aa: CASSKFRQGDTEAFF
cdr3_nt: TGTGCCAGTAGTAAATTCCGGCAGGGGGACACTGAAGCTTTCTTT
v_call: TRBV19
j_call: TRBJ1-1
clone_size: NA
d_call: TRBD1

cdr3_aa: CASSENRVPSGANVLTF
cdr3_nt: TGTGCCAGCAGTGAAAACAGGGTGCCCTCTGGGGCCAACGTCCTGACTTTC
v_call: TRBV2
j_call: TRBJ2-6
clone_size: NA
d_call: NA

cdr3_aa: CASSPGGSITEAFF
cdr3_nt: TGTGCCAGTAGTCCGGGGGGGAGTATCACTGAAGCTTTCTTT
v_call: TRBV19
j_call: TRBJ1-1
clone_size: NA
d_call: NA

cdr3_aa: CASRGHRVGHEQYF
cdr3_nt: TGTGCCAGCAGGGGGCACAGGGTGGGGCACGAGCAGTACTTC
v_call: TRBV6-5
j_call: TRBJ2-7
clone_size: once
d_call: NA

cdr3_aa: CSSSFGTSGYNEQFF
cdr3_nt: TGTTCCAGCAGCTTCGGTACTAGCGGCTACAATGAGCAGTTCTTC
v_call: TRBV7-9
j_call: TRBJ2-1
clone_size: few
d_call: TRBD2

cdr3_aa: CASSAYTYEQYF
cdr3_nt: TGTGCCAGCAGCGCATACACCTACGAGCAGTACTTC
v_call: TRBV28
j_call: TRBJ2-7
clone_size: NA
d_call: NA

cdr3_aa: CASSIIGGNTEAFF
cdr3_nt: TGTGCCAGTAGTATAATTGGAGGGAACACTGAAGCTTTCTTT
v_call: TRBV19
j_call: TRBJ1-1
clone_size: NA
d_call: NA

cdr3_aa: CASSQAILQGLRTDTQYF
cdr3_nt: TGTGCCAGCAGCCAAGCAATCCTACAGGGGTTGCGCACAGATACGCAGTATTTT
v_call: TRBV4-2
j_call: TRBJ2-3
clone_size: NA
d_call: TRBD1

cdr3_aa: CASSLDRGLEKLFF
cdr3_nt: TGTGCCAGCTCACTGGACAGGGGGCTCGAAAAACTGTTTTTT
v_call: TRBV18
j_call: TRBJ1-4
clone_size: few
d_call: TRBD1

cdr3_aa: CASSEGLAGVDEQFF
cdr3_nt: TGCGCCAGCAGTGAGGGACTAGCGGGAGTGGATGAGCAGTTCTTC
v_call: TRBV10-1
j_call: TRBJ2-1
clone_size: NA
d_call: TRBD2

cdr3_aa: CASSPPGVSNQPQHF
cdr3_nt: TGTGCCAGCTCACCACCGGGAGTAAGCAATCAGCCCCAGCATTTT
v_call: TRBV18
j_call: TRBJ1-5
clone_size: NA
d_call: NA

cdr3_aa: CASSMDRVAEPQHF
cdr3_nt: TGTGCCAGCTCTATGGACAGGGTGGCGGAGCCCCAGCATTTT
v_call: TRBV18
j_call: TRBJ1-5
clone_size: few
d_call: TRBD1

cdr3_aa: CASSLNEETQYF
cdr3_nt: TGTGCCAGCAGCTTAAATGAGGAGACCCAGTACTTC
v_call: TRBV7-9
j_call: TRBJ2-5
clone_size: NA
d_call: NA

cdr3_aa: CASRQGAGTEAFF
cdr3_nt: TGCGCCAGCAGACAGGGGGCAGGTACTGAAGCTTTCTTT
v_call: TRBV6-5
j_call: TRBJ1-1
clone_size: NA
d_call: TRBD1

cdr3_aa: CASRDRVDQPQHF
cdr3_nt: TGTGCCAGCAGGGACAGGGTTGATCAGCCCCAGCATTTT
v_call: TRBV6-5
j_call: TRBJ1-5
clone_size: NA
d_call: TRBD1

cdr3_aa: CAISEMGTGGEKLFF
cdr3_nt: TGTGCCATCAGTGAGATGGGGACAGGGGGTGAAAAACTGTTTTTT
v_call: TRBV10-3
j_call: TRBJ1-4
clone_size: few
d_call: TRBD1

cdr3_aa: CASSSGGLAGDTDTQYF
cdr3_nt: TGTGCCAGCAGCTCCGGGGGACTAGCGGGAGACACAGATACGCAGTATTTT
v_call: TRBV7-6
j_call: TRBJ2-3
clone_size: NA
d_call: TRBD2

cdr3_aa: CASRLTVNTEAFF
cdr3_nt: TGTGCCAGCAGACTTACAGTGAACACTGAAGCTTTCTTT
v_call: TRBV7-3
j_call: TRBJ1-1
clone_size: NA
d_call: NA

cdr3_aa: CASTRPGAYNQPQHF
cdr3_nt: TGTGCCAGCACCCGTCCAGGGGCCTACAATCAGCCCCAGCATTTT
v_call: TRBV6-1
j_call: TRBJ1-5
clone_size: NA
d_call: NA

cdr3_aa: CAWSEGQGADTIYF
cdr3_nt: TGTGCCTGGAGTGAGGGACAGGGGGCGGACACCATATATTTT
v_call: TRBV30
j_call: TRBJ1-3
clone_size: NA
d_call: TRBD1

cdr3_aa: CASSIQQNTGELFF
cdr3_nt: TGTGCCAGCAGTATACAGCAGAACACCGGGGAGCTGTTTTTT
v_call: TRBV6-4
j_call: TRBJ2-2
clone_size: NA
d_call: NA

cdr3_aa: CASSIKPGQGTPYEQYF
cdr3_nt: TGTGCCAGCAGCATAAAACCAGGGCAGGGGACCCCCTACGAGCAGTACTTC
v_call: TRBV21-1
j_call: TRBJ2-7
clone_size: NA
d_call: NA

cdr3_aa: CASSEGAGYTF
cdr3_nt: TGTGCCAGCAGCGAGGGAGCCGGCTACACCTTC
v_call: TRBV5-5
j_call: TRBJ1-2
clone_size: NA
d_call: NA

cdr3_aa: CASSPSPTGYNEQFF
cdr3_nt: TGTGCCAGCAGTCCTAGCCCGACAGGTTACAATGAGCAGTTCTTC
v_call: TRBV11-2
j_call: TRBJ2-1
clone_size: few
d_call: NA